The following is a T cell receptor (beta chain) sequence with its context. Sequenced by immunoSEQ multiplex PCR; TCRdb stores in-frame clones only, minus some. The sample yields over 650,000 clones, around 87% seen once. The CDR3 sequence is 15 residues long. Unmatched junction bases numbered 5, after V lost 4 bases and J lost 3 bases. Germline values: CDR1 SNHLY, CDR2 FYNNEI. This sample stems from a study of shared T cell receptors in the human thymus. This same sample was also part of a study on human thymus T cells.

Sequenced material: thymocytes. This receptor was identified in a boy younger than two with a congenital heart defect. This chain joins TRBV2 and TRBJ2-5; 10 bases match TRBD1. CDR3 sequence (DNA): TGTGCCAGCAGTGTGATGACAGGGGGCGAAGAGACCCAGTACTTC. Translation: CASSVMTGGEETQYF.